This TCR beta chain was observed in a study of T-cell reconstitution after alpha-beta-depleted transplantation in children. This clonotype was counted only a few times. This sample's TCRbeta library carried unique molecular identifier barcodes. TCRdb reprocessed the PCR reads via MiXCR and lists one record per CDR3 protein. The sample lists about 120,000 distinct CDR3 sequences; approximately 10% were seen once. The length of the CDR3 is 12 residues. In germline, CDR1 is DFQATT, CDR2 SNEGSKA (reference sequence). The V call is TRBV20-1, the J call TRBJ2-3; TRBD2 aligns across 7 bases. The receptor was isolated from a boy between 2 and 10 years old with acute lymphoblastic leukemia, due to receive a stem cell transplant. The sample in question was PBMCs, obtained before TCRalphabeta/CD19-depleted stem cell transplant. In nucleotides, the CDR3 is TGCAGCGTTGGGAGGGAGACAGATACGCAGTATTTT. Translated: CSVGRETDTQYF.